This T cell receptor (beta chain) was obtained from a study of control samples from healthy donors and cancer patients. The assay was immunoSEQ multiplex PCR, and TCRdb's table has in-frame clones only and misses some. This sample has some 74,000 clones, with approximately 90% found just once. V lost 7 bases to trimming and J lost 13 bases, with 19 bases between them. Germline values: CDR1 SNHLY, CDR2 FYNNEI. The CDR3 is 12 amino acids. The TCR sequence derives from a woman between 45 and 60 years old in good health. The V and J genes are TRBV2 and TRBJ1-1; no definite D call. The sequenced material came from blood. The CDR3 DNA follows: TGTGCCAGCACGGTGGGCAGCTTCAATTATTTCTTT. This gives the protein CASTVGSFNYFF.